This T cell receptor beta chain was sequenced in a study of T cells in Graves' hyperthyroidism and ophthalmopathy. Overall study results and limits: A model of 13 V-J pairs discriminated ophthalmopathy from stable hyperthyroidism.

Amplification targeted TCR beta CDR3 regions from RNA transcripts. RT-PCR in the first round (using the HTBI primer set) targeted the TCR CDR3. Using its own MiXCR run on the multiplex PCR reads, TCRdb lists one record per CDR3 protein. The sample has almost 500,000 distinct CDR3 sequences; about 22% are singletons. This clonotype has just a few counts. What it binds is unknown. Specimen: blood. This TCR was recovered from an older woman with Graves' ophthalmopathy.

In DNA, the CDR3 is TGCAGCGTTGTAGCTAGAGCGGTGGAGACCCAGTACTTC. Translation: CSVVARAVETQYF. The chain has TRBV29-1 and TRBJ2-5; D may be TRBD2 (5 bases). Looked up from germline, CDR1 is SQVTM and CDR2 is ANQGSEA. The CDR3 extends over 13 amino acids. V was trimmed by 4 bases and J by 5 bases, leaving 14 bases between them.